The TCR beta chain under discussion was sequenced for a study of cytomegalovirus exposure and HLA in healthy donors. Study background: Later analysis reported that the 130 or so validation repertoires shared the platform of the roughly 700 first-cohort repertoires.

The method was immunoSEQ multiplex PCR; TCRdb's version includes in-frame clones alone and lacks a portion of them. The table includes 150,000 to 200,000 clones, roughly 84% detected once. The V end was cut by 4 bases, the J end by 2 bases, with 12 bases between. Germline CDR1 and CDR2: SGDLS and YYNGEE. The CDR3 runs 14 residues. Remarks on this clone: Its antigen is undetermined.

Overall study results and limits: While the bulk of TCR sequences proved rare, some public TCRs turned up in many donors. First-cohort TCR clusters were later found to tend to co-occur in the approximately 120 validation repertoires.

The specimen sequenced was PBMCs. The clonotype was recovered from a man in his late teens or twenties in good health and CMV-seropositive. J is TRBJ2-5 and V is TRBV9; D perhaps matches TRBD2 (5 bases). DNA for the CDR3: TGTGCCAGCAGCCCCCGGACTTATCAAGAGACCCAGTACTTC. It codes for CASSPRTYQETQYF. The entire variable domain, with the rest obtained from reference TRBV9 and TRBJ2-5, is as follows: DSGVTQTPKHLITATGQRVTLRCSPRSGDLSVYWYQQSLDQGLQFLIQYYNGEERAKGNILERFSAQQFPDLHSELNLSSLELGDSALYFCASSPRTYQETQYFGPGTRLLVL.